What follows describes a single T cell receptor (beta chain). These data belong to a study of sequential checkpoint blockade in melanoma. V was shortened by 3 bases and J by 3 bases, with 15 bases between the two germline ends. The CDR3 totals 16 residues. The germline CDR1 and CDR2 sequences are SNHLY and FYNNEI. Treatment denoted: randomized to nivolumab then ipilimumab (arm A) or the reverse (arm B). Sequencing was performed with immunoSEQ multiplex PCR; in TCRdb, only in-frame clones are kept and a portion is missing. This table has around 3,700 clones, around 52% appearing once. This sequence was found in a human patient with melanoma. Some clones in this sample may be carry-over from other donors' samples. The sample in question was CD8+ T cells sorted from blood (inferred from file names), obtained from a patient given nivolumab and ipilimumab in sequence. J is TRBJ1-5 and V is TRBV2, with TRBD1 as a possible D gene (5 bases). In DNA form, the CDR3 reads TGTGCCAGCAGTGAGGCGGGACCACTTTCCAATCAGCCCCAGCATTTT. This gives the protein CASSEAGPLSNQPQHF.